Listed below are T cell receptor beta chains from one sample, sequenced in a study of T cell clonotyping in hematopoietic cell transplantation. Clones were sequenced by immunoSEQ multiplex PCR, and TCRdb holds only the in-frame ones, with some missing. The sample comprises 20,000 or so clones, approximately 79% of which are singletons, and roughly 14% rests with the top ten. Sequences were obtained from peripheral blood mononuclear cells. All receptors come from a man in his 60s in good health. Some clones in this sample may be carry-over from other donors' samples. Both conserved end residues are part of each CDR3. The D gene is left open where the match is weak. A clone size is listed for some rows: how often the clone was seen (once, few, many), or a class if it is expanded.

size	V	J	D	CDR3	DNA
-	TRBV6-1	TRBJ2-1	-	CASSESGGNYNEQFF	TGTGCCAGCAGTGAATCAGGGGGGAACTACAATGAGCAGTTCTTC
-	TRBV29-1	TRBJ2-7	-	CSAAWSYEQYF	TGCAGCGCTGCGTGGTCCTACGAGCAGTACTTC
-	TRBV5-5	TRBJ2-2	-	CASSPRWTDEAGELFF	TGTGCCAGCAGCCCACGCTGGACAGACGAAGCCGGGGAGCTGTTTTTT
-	TRBV5-1	TRBJ2-5	-	CASSWGTSDGQETQYF	TGCGCCAGCAGCTGGGGGACCTCAGATGGACAAGAGACCCAGTACTTC
few	TRBV14	TRBJ2-7	TRBD1	CASSPRGQGARQYF	TGTGCCAGCAGCCCACGGGGACAGGGGGCGCGACAGTACTTC
-	TRBV10-1	TRBJ2-1	-	CASSGPGDDTYNEQFF	TGCGCCAGCAGTGGGCCGGGGGATGATACCTACAATGAGCAGTTCTTC
-	TRBV7-9	TRBJ1-1	-	CASSLEGGVTEAFF	TGTGCCAGCAGCTTAGAAGGGGGAGTCACTGAAGCTTTCTTT
-	TRBV29-1	TRBJ1-1	-	CSVEDLAGEGNTEAFF	TGCAGCGTTGAAGATCTGGCAGGGGAGGGGAACACTGAAGCTTTCTTT
-	TRBV7-2	TRBJ2-7	TRBD2	CASSTGLMPYEQYF	TGTGCCAGCAGCACGGGACTAATGCCCTACGAGCAGTACTTC
-	TRBV16	TRBJ1-5	-	CASSQDRRMQPQHF	TGTGCCAGCAGCCAAGACAGGCGGATGCAGCCCCAGCATTTT
-	TRBV10-1	TRBJ2-3	-	CASSERRLGTDTQYF	TGCGCCAGCAGTGAGCGGAGACTAGGGACAGATACGCAGTATTTT
-	TRBV28	TRBJ2-6	-	CASTEASGANVLTF	TGTGCCAGCACCGAGGCTTCTGGGGCCAACGTCCTGACTTTC
-	TRBV4-1	TRBJ2-1	-	CASSQVQGEQFF	TGCGCCAGCAGCCAAGTTCAGGGTGAGCAGTTCTTC
-	TRBV9	TRBJ1-2	TRBD1	CASSIRQGTYGYTF	TGTGCCAGCAGCATCCGACAGGGGACCTATGGCTACACCTTC
-	TRBV7-3	TRBJ1-5	TRBD1	CASSSQGELYQPQHF	TGTGCCAGCAGCTCCCAGGGGGAATTATATCAGCCCCAGCATTTT
few	TRBV4-1	TRBJ1-2	-	CASSQDRGFYGYTF	TGCGCCAGCAGCCAAGATCGGGGTTTCTATGGCTACACCTTC
-	TRBV2	TRBJ2-5	-	CASSPLQGSRETQYF	TGTGCCAGCAGTCCCCTCCAGGGTTCTCGAGAGACCCAGTACTTC
-	TRBV15	TRBJ2-7	-	CATSREGAAGYEQYF	TGTGCCACCAGCAGAGAAGGGGCAGCCGGTTACGAGCAGTACTTC
-	TRBV7-2	TRBJ2-7	TRBD2	CASSLQGGYYEQYF	TGTGCCAGCAGCTTACAGGGAGGGTACTACGAGCAGTACTTC
-	TRBV7-2	TRBJ2-3	TRBD2	CASSPTSGGGTDTQYF	TGTGCCAGCAGCCCTACGTCGGGAGGCGGGACAGATACGCAGTATTTT
-	TRBV6-1	TRBJ2-7	-	CASIPTYEQYF	TGTGCCAGCATTCCAACCTACGAGCAGTACTTC
-	TRBV5-4	TRBJ1-2	-	CASSLGRAGYTF	TGTGCCAGCAGCCTCGGGAGGGCTGGCTACACCTTC